This T cell receptor beta chain was sequenced during a study of blood T cells in healthy people across ages. Regarding the study as a whole: In long-lived donors, naive CD4+ cell counts and diversity exceeded those of aged donors.

There are a few counts of this clonotype. Its antigen is as yet unknown. PCR was performed a second time for about 6 to 12 cycles using a sample-barcoded 5' primer and a J-beta primer mix. TCRdb re-analysed the 5' RACE reads in MiXCR, keeping a single row per CDR3 protein. The table has roughly 500,000 distinct CDR3 sequences, approximately 27% seen once. The CDR3 contains 13 residues. In germline, CDR1 is SEHNR, CDR2 FQNEAQ (reference sequence). With 1 base removed from V and 4 bases from J, the gap between germline ends came to 7 bases. This rearrangement joins TRBV7-9 to TRBJ1-2; no clear D. Sequencing input: blood. This clonotype originated in a woman aged 70-85 years in good health. The CDR3 sequence is CASSLGRFYGYTF. CDR3 nucleotide sequence: TGTGCCAGCAGCTTAGGCAGGTTCTATGGCTACACCTTC. The full variable domain, its missing parts supplied by reference TRBV7-9 and TRBJ1-2, is DTGVSQNPRHKITKRGQNVTFRCDPISEHNRLYWYRQTLGQGPEFLTYFQNEAQLEKSRLLSDRFSAERPKGSFSTLEIQRTEQGDSAMYLCASSLGRFYGYTFGSGTRLTVV.